Below, 28 T cell receptor beta chains from the same sample are listed, as sequenced in a study of blood T cells in healthy people across ages. Through a sample-barcoded 5' primer and a J-beta primer mix, a second PCR was run for roughly 6 to 12 cycles. TCRdb redid the calling of the 5' RACE reads with MiXCR, one entry per CDR3 protein. The table has about 1.1 million distinct CDR3 sequences, less than 45% seen once; the top ten hold around 13%. What was sequenced was blood. These receptors came from a man aged 18 to 30 in good health.

The gene calls are TRBV10-3 and TRBJ2-5; TRBD1 aligns across 7 bases. The J segment lost 4 bases and the V segment lost 1 base, leaving 12 bases of the junction unmatched. There are 17 residues in the CDR3. Looked up from germline, CDR1 is ENHRY and CDR2 is SYGVKD. For the CDR3, the DNA is TGTGCCATCAGTGAGTTCGGTAGACAGGGTATAGGAGAGACCCAGTACTTC. It codes for CAISEFGRQGIGETQYF.

This clonotype was recorded a few times. This chain joins TRBV9 and TRBJ1-2; no firm D call. The V and J ends lost 1 base and 8 bases respectively, with 12 bases between them. The germline V gene has CDR1 SGDLS and CDR2 YYNGEE. This CDR3 region has 13 residues. The CDR3 region is CASSVSQSWGYTF. The CDR3 DNA reads as TGTGCCAGCAGCGTATCTCAGTCCTGGGGCTACACCTTC.

Remarks on this clonotype: A junction boundary mismatches the germline segment, possibly from a read error. This chain connects TRBV11-2 to TRBJ1-4, with 9 bases lining up with TRBD1. The germline V gene has CDR1 SGHAT and CDR2 FQNNGV. The CDR3 has 17 residues. The CDR3 reads CPSSRPYRGPTNEKLFF. The CDR3 nucleotides read TGTCCCAGCAGCCGTCCTTACAGGGGGCCCACTAATGAAAAACTGTTTTTT.

The rearrangement uses TRBV20-1 and TRBJ1-4; TRBD1 aligns across 8 bases. This CDR3 has 13 residues. Trimming at V came to 5 bases and at J to 11 bases, leaving 10 bases not matched to a gene. Germline V gene data show CDR1 as DFQATT and CDR2 as SNEGSKA (reference sequence). This CDR3 reads CSAPGQGVGKLFF. The CDR3 bases are TGCAGTGCTCCCGGACAGGGCGTGGGGAAACTGTTTTTT.

This clonotype was recorded a few times. The chain carries TRBV5-1 and TRBJ1-1, with 7 bases matching TRBD1. After removal of 4 bases from V and 4 bases from J, the junction contained 13 bases not matched to a gene. The CDR3 has 16 residues. Germline lookup yields CDR1 SGHRS and CDR2 YFSETQ. CDR3 sequence (DNA): TGCGCCAGCAGCCTGACACAGGGGTTGGAGGGCACTGAAGCTTTCTTT. Protein product: CASSLTQGLEGTEAFF.

The genes are TRBV27 and TRBJ1-5; D possibly corresponds to TRBD1 (5 bases). CDR1 and CDR2 from the germline V gene are MNHEY and SMNVEV (reference sequence). CDR3 size: 15 residues. Trimming pared 6 bases from V and 6 bases from J, leaving 18 bases between. The CDR3 sequence: CASRADSAWGQPQHF. The DNA for the CDR3 is TGTGCCAGCAGAGCCGACAGTGCCTGGGGTCAGCCCCAGCATTTT.

This clonotype showed up just a few times. The chain carries TRBV4-1 and TRBJ1-1; D is unresolved. This CDR3 contains 17 residues. Germline V gene sequence: CDR1 MGHRA, CDR2 YSYEKL. Trimming left V 0 bases short and J 5 bases short, with 19 bases between. The CDR3 here is CASSQDRSAEGKTEAFF. Written as DNA, the CDR3 is TGCGCCAGCAGCCAAGATAGATCGGCGGAGGGTAAAACTGAAGCTTTCTTT.

The CDR3 nucleotides read TGTGCCAGCAGAGAGACAAGCAATGAGCAGTTCTTC. Its translation is CASRETSNEQFF. The chain combines TRBV12-3 or TRBV12-4 with TRBJ2-1, with D hard to call. CDR3 length: 12 amino acids. Trimming shortened V by 6 bases and J by 6 bases, and 9 bases separated the two germline ends.

Details on this clonotype: One junction end disagrees with the germline gene, perhaps due to a read error. The chain recombines TRBV30 with TRBJ2-7; D is unclear. Germline CDR1 GTSNPN, CDR2 SVGIG (reference sequence). This CDR3 spans 13 amino acids. CDR3 DNA sequence: TGTTCCTGGAGAGACGGCGCCTTCCGCGAGCAGTACTTC. Its translation is CSWRDGAFREQYF.

This clonotype has only a few counts. V is TRBV4-1 and J is TRBJ2-7; tentative D call: TRBD2 (5 bases). The V gene's germline CDR1 is MGHRA and CDR2 YSYEKL. The CDR3 spans 15 residues. Deletions cut 4 bases from V and 3 bases from J, with 16 bases between. The CDR3 sequence: CASSPLWESGYEQYF. The CDR3 nucleotides read TGCGCCAGCAGCCCCCTATGGGAGTCAGGCTACGAGCAGTACTTC.

In this sample, this clonotype turned up a few times. This chain links TRBV7-2 with TRBJ1-2; a possible D gene is TRBD1 (6 bases). This CDR3 is built from 13 residues. CDR1 and CDR2 (germline): SGHTA, FQGNSA. Trimming pared 4 bases from V and 5 bases from J, leaving 11 bases between. The CDR3 loop reads CASSCGQQYGYTF. The CDR3 DNA follows: TGTGCCAGCAGCTGTGGACAGCAATATGGCTACACCTTC.

This clonotype appeared once. The chain uses TRBV20-1 and TRBJ1-2; D remains ambiguous. Per germline, CDR1 DFQATT and CDR2 SNEGSKA (reference sequence). There are 12 residues in the CDR3. V lost 3 bases to trimming and J lost 7 bases, with 12 bases between them. The CDR3 DNA reads as TGCAGTGCTAGGGCCCCTGTTAGTGGCTACACCTTC. Amino acid sequence: CSARAPVSGYTF.

This sequence joins TRBV4-3 and TRBJ2-2, with 8 nucleotides matching TRBD2. V trimming: 0 bases; J trimming: 2 bases; junction bases outside the gene matches: 8. Germline lookup yields CDR1 LGHNA and CDR2 YSLEER. The CDR3 is 18 amino acids. CDR3 sequence (DNA): TGCGCCAGCAGCCAAGATTGGAGCGGGGGTGTAAACACCGGGGAGCTGTTTTTT. Protein: CASSQDWSGGVNTGELFF.

About this clonotype: Mismatch with germline at one junction end may stem from a read error. This chain links TRBV12-3 or TRBV12-4 with TRBJ1-5; the match to TRBD1 covers 8 bases. This CDR3 spans 14 amino acids. The CDR3 spells CANSLDRDDQPQHF. The CDR3 DNA follows: TGTGCCAACAGTCTGGACAGGGACGATCAGCCCCAGCATTTT.

The chain is built from TRBV25-1 and TRBJ1-2; 8 bases line up with TRBD1. Germline loops: CDR1 MGHDK, CDR2 SYGVNS. The CDR3 consists of 18 residues. After removal of 6 bases from V and 3 bases from J, the junction contained 18 bases not matched to a gene. Here the CDR3 reads CASSRDEDRALPHYGYTF. In DNA, the CDR3 is TGTGCCAGCAGCAGGGACGAGGACAGGGCGCTCCCTCACTATGGCTACACCTTC.

The count of this clonotype is one. This chain links TRBV6-2 or TRBV6-3 with TRBJ1-1; D is possibly TRBD1 (5 bases). V lost 0 bases, J lost 1 base, and 9 bases lay in between. Germline lookup yields CDR1 MNHEY and CDR2 SVGEGT. This CDR3 is 15 amino acids long. The DNA for the CDR3 is TGTGCCAGCAGTTACTCGCTCAGGGCGAACACTGAAGCTTTCTTT. Amino acid sequence: CASSYSLRANTEAFF.

This clonotype has more than one count but fewer than ten. J is TRBJ2-1 and V is TRBV29-1, with TRBD2 matching over 10 bases. Germline loops: CDR1 SQVTM, CDR2 ANQGSEA. The length of the CDR3 is 13 residues. The J segment lost 9 bases and the V segment lost 4 bases, leaving 6 bases of the junction unmatched. CDR3 protein: CSVAPSGGSEQFF. DNA for the CDR3: TGCAGCGTTGCCCCTAGCGGGGGTAGTGAGCAGTTCTTC.

This rearrangement joins TRBV20-1 to TRBJ2-5; the match to TRBD2 covers 10 bases. CDR1 is DFQATT, CDR2 SNEGSKA, per germline (reference sequence). Unmatched junction bases numbered 9, after V lost 3 bases and J lost 11 bases. This CDR3 is built from 13 residues. As DNA, the CDR3 is TGCAGTGCTAGTGGCGGACTAGCGGCAGAGCAGTACTTC. Protein product: CSASGGLAAEQYF.

The chain uses TRBV5-5 and TRBJ2-1; 8 bases are shared with TRBD2. This CDR3 has 15 amino acids. Germline trimming cut 1 base from V and 10 bases from J; bases unmatched to any gene: 10. Looked up from germline, CDR1 is SGHKS and CDR2 is YYEKEE (reference sequence). The CDR3 DNA follows: TGTGCCAGCAGCTTGTCAGCGGGGGCCAACAGAGAGCAGTTCTTC. As protein: CASSLSAGANREQFF.

This clonotype was detected once. This CDR3 is CASSVATGTGASNYGYTF. The CDR3 coding sequence is TGTGCCAGCAGCGTAGCTACCGGAACCGGGGCTTCTAACTATGGCTACACCTTC. The genes are TRBV9 and TRBJ1-2; D possibly corresponds to TRBD1 (5 bases). The V gene's germline CDR1 is SGDLS and CDR2 YYNGEE. The length of the CDR3 is 18 residues. Trimming took off 0 bases at V and 0 bases at J, with 18 bases between the two ends.

Concerning this clonotype: A read error may produce the germline difference seen at one junction end. This sequence joins TRBV5-1 and TRBJ2-5; D remains ambiguous. CDR3 length: 12 residues. Germline CDR1 SGHRS, CDR2 YFSETQ. For the CDR3, the DNA is TGCGCCAGCAGCTTGCAGGAAGAGACCCCGTACTTC. Amino acids: CASSLQEETPYF.

V and J are TRBV7-9 and TRBJ2-2; D is uncertain. The germline gives CDR1 SEHNR, CDR2 FQNEAQ (reference sequence). The V gene lost 3 bases and the J gene lost 7 bases, with 6 bases spanning the gap. CDR3 size: 12 residues. CDR3 residues: CASSFELGELFF. In DNA form, the CDR3 reads TGTGCCAGCAGCTTTGAGCTCGGGGAGCTGTTTTTT.

The chain couples TRBV7-2 to TRBJ1-1; possible D gene TRBD1, 5 bases. Germline lookup yields CDR1 SGHTA and CDR2 FQGNSA. The CDR3 has 15 residues. Trimming left V 9 bases short and J 0 bases short, with 17 bases between. The CDR3 nucleotides read TGTGCCAGTGGGACCCCGGGACCGTTGAACACTGAAGCTTTCTTT. Protein sequence: CASGTPGPLNTEAFF.

Only a few counts were recorded for this clonotype. At one end, the junction sequence differs from germline, possibly due to a read error. CDR3 bases: TGTGCCAGCAGGTTAGGGGCAAACACCATATATTTT. Its translation is CASRLGANTIYF. V gene TRBV7-9 combines with J gene TRBJ1-3; tentatively, D is TRBD1 (5 bases). The CDR3 totals 12 residues. Germline assignment: CDR1 SEHNR and CDR2 FQNEAQ (reference sequence). Full variable domain (remainder filled in from reference TRBV7-9 and TRBJ1-3): DTGVSQNPRHKITKRGQNVTFRCDPISEHNRLYWYRQTLGQGPEFLTYFQNEAQLEKSRLLSDRFSAERPKGSFSTLEIQRTEQGDSAMYLCASRLGANTIYFGEGSWLTVV.

The chain uses TRBV4-3 and TRBJ1-2; perhaps TRBD1 as D (5 bases). The CDR3 is 15 residues long. V was pared by 0 bases and J by 4 bases, with 12 bases between. Germline CDR1 reads LGHNA; CDR2 reads YSLEER. The CDR3 region is CASSQERGYIYGYTF. Here the CDR3 DNA reads TGCGCCAGCAGCCAAGAAAGGGGTTATATCTATGGCTACACCTTC.

This clonotype was picked up a small number of times. The J gene is TRBJ1-1, the V gene TRBV20-1; possibly TRBD1 for D (6 bases). Germline V gene sequence: CDR1 DFQATT, CDR2 SNEGSKA (reference sequence). V lost 6 bases and J 4 bases, leaving 15 bases between the germline ends. The CDR3 length is 13 residues. This CDR3 reads CSAQTGIGTEAFF. The CDR3 DNA sequence: TGCAGTGCCCAAACAGGGATCGGCACTGAAGCTTTCTTT.

V is TRBV2 and J is TRBJ2-3, with TRBD2 as a possible D gene (6 bases). This CDR3 region has 15 residues. CDR1 SNHLY and CDR2 FYNNEI come from the germline V gene. The V and J ends lost 7 bases and 4 bases respectively, with 18 bases between them. CDR3 DNA sequence: TGTGCCAGCACCATACTAGCTACGGTCCCAGATACGCAGTATTTT. Its protein product is CASTILATVPDTQYF.

This clonotype turned up a few times. The V gene is TRBV7-6, the J gene TRBJ1-1; 11 nucleotides align to TRBD1. Germline V gene sequence: CDR1 SGHVS, CDR2 FNYEAQ. The V gene end was trimmed by 3 bases and the J gene end by 5 bases; junction bases not matched to a gene: 11. CDR3 length: 17 amino acids. The CDR3 sequence is CASSFEDRGQRSTEAFF. CDR3 nucleotide sequence: TGTGCCAGCAGCTTCGAGGACAGGGGGCAGCGGAGTACTGAAGCTTTCTTT.